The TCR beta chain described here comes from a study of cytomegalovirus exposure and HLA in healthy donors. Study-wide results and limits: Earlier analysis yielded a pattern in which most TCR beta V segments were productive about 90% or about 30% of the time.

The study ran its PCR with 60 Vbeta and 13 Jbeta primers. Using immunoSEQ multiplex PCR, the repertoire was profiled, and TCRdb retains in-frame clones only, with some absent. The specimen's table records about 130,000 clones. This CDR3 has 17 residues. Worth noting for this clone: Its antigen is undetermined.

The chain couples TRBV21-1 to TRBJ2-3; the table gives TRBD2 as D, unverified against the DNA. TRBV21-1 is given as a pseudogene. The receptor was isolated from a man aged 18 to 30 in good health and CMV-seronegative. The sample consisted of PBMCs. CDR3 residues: CASSKRGGGTLTDTQYF. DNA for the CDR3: TGTGCCAGCAGCAAACGGGGCGGGGGGACACTCACAGATACGCAGTATTTT.